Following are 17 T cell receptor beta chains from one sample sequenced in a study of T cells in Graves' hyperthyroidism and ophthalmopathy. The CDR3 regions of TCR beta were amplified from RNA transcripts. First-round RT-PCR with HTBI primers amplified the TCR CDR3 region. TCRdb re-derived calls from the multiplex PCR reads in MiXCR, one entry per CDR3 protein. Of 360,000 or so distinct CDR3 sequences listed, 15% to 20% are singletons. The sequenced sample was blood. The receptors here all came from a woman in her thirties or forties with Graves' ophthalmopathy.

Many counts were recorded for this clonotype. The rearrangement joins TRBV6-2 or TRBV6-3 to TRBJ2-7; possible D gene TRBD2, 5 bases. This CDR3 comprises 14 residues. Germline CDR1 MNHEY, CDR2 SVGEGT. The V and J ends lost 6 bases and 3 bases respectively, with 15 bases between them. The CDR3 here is CASRGWRSNYEQYF. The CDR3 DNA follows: TGTGCCAGCAGGGGATGGAGGAGCAACTACGAGCAGTACTTC.

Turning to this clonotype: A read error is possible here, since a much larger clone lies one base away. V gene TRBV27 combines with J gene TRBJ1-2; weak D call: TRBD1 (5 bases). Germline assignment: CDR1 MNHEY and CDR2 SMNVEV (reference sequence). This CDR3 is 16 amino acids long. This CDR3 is CAISPRGTERNYGYTF. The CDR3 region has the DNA TGTGCCATCAGTCCACGGGGGACGGAACGGAACTATGGCTACACCTTC.

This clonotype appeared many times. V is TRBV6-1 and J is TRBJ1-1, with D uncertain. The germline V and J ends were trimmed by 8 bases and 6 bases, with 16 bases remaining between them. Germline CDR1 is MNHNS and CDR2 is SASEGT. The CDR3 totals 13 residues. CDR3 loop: CASHTVAIPEAFF. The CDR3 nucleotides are TGTGCCAGCCACACCGTAGCGATACCTGAAGCTTTCTTT.

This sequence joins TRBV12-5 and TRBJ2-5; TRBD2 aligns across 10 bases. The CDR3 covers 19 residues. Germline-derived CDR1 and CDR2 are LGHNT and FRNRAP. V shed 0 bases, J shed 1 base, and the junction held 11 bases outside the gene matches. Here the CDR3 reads CASGLVTPFASGSQETQYF. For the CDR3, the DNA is TGTGCTAGTGGTTTGGTTACCCCCTTTGCTAGCGGGAGCCAAGAGACCCAGTACTTC.

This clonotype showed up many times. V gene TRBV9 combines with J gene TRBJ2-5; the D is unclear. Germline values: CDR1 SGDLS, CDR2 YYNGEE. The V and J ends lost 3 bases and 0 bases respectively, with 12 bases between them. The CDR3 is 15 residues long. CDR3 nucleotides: TGTGCCAGCAGCGGAACACACCTGTACCAAGAGACCCAGTACTTC. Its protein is CASSGTHLYQETQYF.

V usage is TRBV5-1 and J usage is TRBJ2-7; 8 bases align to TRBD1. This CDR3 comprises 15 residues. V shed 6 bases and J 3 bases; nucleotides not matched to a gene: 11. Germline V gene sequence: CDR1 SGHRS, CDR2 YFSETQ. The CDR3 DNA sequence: TGCGCCAGCACCCCCAGGCCAGGGGGCGTCTACGAGCAGTACTTC. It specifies CASTPRPGGVYEQYF. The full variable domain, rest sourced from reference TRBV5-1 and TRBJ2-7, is KAGVTQTPRYLIKTRGQQVTLSCSPISGHRSVSWYQQTPGQGLQFLFEYFSETQRNKGNFPGRFSGRQFSNSRSEMNVSTLELGDSALYLCASTPRPGGVYEQYFGPGTRLTVT.

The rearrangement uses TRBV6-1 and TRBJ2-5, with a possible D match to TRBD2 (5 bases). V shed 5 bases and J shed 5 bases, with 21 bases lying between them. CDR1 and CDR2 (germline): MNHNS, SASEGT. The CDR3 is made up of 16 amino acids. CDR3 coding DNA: TGTGCCAGCAGTCCCCGTGTCAATCGAGGGCGGGAGACCCAGTACTTC. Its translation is CASSPRVNRGRETQYF.

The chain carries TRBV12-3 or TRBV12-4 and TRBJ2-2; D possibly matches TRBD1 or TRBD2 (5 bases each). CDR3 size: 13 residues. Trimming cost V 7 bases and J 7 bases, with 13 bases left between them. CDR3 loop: CASNREGNGELFF. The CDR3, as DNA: TGTGCCAGCAATAGAGAGGGGAACGGGGAGCTGTTTTTT.

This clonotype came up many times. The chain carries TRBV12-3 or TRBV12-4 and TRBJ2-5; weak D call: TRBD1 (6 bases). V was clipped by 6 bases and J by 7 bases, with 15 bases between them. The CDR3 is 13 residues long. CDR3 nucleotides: TGTGCCAGCAGAGGGGGTTATTATTGGACCCAGTACTTC. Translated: CASRGGYYWTQYF.

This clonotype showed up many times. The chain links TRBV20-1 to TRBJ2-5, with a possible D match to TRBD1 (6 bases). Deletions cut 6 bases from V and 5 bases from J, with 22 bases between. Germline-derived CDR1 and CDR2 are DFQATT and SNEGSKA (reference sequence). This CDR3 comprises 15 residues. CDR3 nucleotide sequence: TGCAGTGCCGATTGGCGGCAGGGGCTTTATGAGACCCAGTACTTC. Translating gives CSADWRQGLYETQYF.

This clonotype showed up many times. For the CDR3, the DNA is TGTGCCAGCAGTTTAACCGGGGATGGGTACGAGCAGTACTTC. Translating gives CASSLTGDGYEQYF. The rearrangement uses TRBV28 and TRBJ2-7; the D gene is possibly TRBD2 (5 bases). The CDR3 is 14 residues long. Deletions cut 2 bases from V and 4 bases from J, with 12 bases between. Germline lookup yields CDR1 MDHEN and CDR2 SYDVKM. Looking up the rest from reference TRBV28 and TRBJ2-7 gives the full variable domain: DVKVTQSSRYLVKRTGEKVFLECVQDMDHENMFWYRQDPGLGLRLIYFSYDVKMKEKGDIPEGYSVSREKKERFSLILESASTNQTSMYLCASSLTGDGYEQYFGPGTRLTVT.

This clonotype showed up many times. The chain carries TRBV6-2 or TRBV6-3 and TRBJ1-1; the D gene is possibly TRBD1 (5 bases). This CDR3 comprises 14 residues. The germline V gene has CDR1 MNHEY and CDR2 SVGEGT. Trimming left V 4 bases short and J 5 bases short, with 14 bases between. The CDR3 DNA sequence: TGTGCCAGCAGTTGGCGGAGGGGCAGGACTGAAGCTTTCTTT. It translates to CASSWRRGRTEAFF.

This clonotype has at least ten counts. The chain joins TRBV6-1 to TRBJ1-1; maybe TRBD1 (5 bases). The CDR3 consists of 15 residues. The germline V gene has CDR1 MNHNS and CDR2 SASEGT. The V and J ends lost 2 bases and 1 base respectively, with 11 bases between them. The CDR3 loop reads CASSETGTENTEAFF. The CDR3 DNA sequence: TGTGCCAGCAGTGAAACGGGGACGGAGAACACTGAAGCTTTCTTT.

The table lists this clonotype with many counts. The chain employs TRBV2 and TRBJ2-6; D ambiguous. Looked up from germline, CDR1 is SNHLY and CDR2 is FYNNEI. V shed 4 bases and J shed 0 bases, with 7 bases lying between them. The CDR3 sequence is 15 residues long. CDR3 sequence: CASSGAASGANVLTF. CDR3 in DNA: TGTGCCAGCAGTGGGGCGGCCTCTGGGGCCAACGTCCTGACTTTC.

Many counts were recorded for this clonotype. CDR3 nucleotide sequence: TGCAGCGGCCTGGGACAGGAGTTCCACTATGGCTACACCTTC. Translating gives CSGLGQEFHYGYTF. The V and J genes are TRBV29-1 and TRBJ1-2; TRBD1 aligns across 8 bases. This CDR3 spans 14 amino acids. The germline V gene encodes CDR1 SQVTM and CDR2 ANQGSEA. With V trimmed by 7 bases and J by 3 bases, 10 bases remained unmatched.

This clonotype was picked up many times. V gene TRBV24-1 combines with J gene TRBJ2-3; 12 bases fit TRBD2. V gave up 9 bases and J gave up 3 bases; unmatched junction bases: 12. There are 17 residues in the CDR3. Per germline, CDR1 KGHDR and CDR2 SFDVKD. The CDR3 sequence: CATSRETSGSRTDTQYF. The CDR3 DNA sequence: TGTGCCACCTCTAGAGAGACTAGCGGGAGTCGTACAGATACGCAGTATTTT.

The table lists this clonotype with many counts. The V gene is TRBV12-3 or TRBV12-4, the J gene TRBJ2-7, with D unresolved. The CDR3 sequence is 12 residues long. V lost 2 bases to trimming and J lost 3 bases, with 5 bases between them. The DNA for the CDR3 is TGTGCCAGCAGTTTATATGTCTACGAGCAGTACTTC. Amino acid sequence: CASSLYVYEQYF.